A selection of T cell receptor beta chains follows, all from one sample in a study of blood T cell repertoires in COVID-19. The assay was immunoSEQ multiplex PCR, and TCRdb's table has in-frame clones only and misses some. The table records about 100,000 clones, around four fifths of them present only once. The sample consisted of peripheral blood. Receptor source: a man aged 50 or older with active or convalescent COVID-19. CDR3s include the opening cysteine and the closing phenylalanine or tryptophan. A D gene is named only where the DNA matches it firmly. For some rows the clone size is stated as once, few or many, or as a class when expanded; others skip it.

CDR3 length,V gene,D gene,J gene,clone size,CDR3 protein,CDR3 DNA
15,TRBV30,-,TRBJ1-2,-,CAWVHWQKTNYGYTF,TGTGCCTGGGTTCATTGGCAAAAAACTAACTATGGCTACACCTTC
12,TRBV3-1/TRBV3-2,TRBD1,TRBJ1-2,-,CATLGQGKGYTF,TGTGCCACCTTGGGACAGGGTAAGGGCTACACCTTC
15,TRBV5-1,-,TRBJ2-3,-,CASSLVAGGTDTQYF,TGCGCCAGCAGCTTGGTGGCAGGGGGGACAGATACGCAGTATTTT
15,TRBV11-2,TRBD2,TRBJ2-1,few,CASTKASGSSYEQFF,TGTGCCAGCACAAAGGCTAGCGGGAGTTCATATGAGCAGTTCTTC
16,TRBV7-9,-,TRBJ1-1,-,CASSLDQGLSITEAFF,TGTGCCAGCAGCTTAGACCAGGGCCTGTCGATCACTGAAGCTTTCTTT
17,TRBV18,TRBD1,TRBJ2-6,-,CASSPGQGISGANVLTF,TGTGCCAGCTCACCGGGACAGGGGATCTCTGGGGCCAACGTCCTGACTTTC
15,TRBV19,TRBD1,TRBJ1-2,-,CASSIPGQVVDGYTF,TGTGCCAGTAGTATCCCCGGACAGGTCGTAGATGGCTACACCTTC
15,TRBV19,TRBD1,TRBJ1-1,once,CASTLRTGWSTEAFF,TGTGCCAGTACCCTTCGGACAGGGTGGAGCACTGAAGCTTTCTTT
14,TRBV6-5,-,TRBJ2-7,-,CASSPRDTSYEQYF,TGTGCCAGCAGCCCCAGGGATACCTCCTACGAGCAGTACTTC
16,TRBV25-1,-,TRBJ2-1,-,CASSERMVAAYNEQFF,TGTGCCAGCAGTGAAAGGATGGTAGCGGCCTACAATGAGCAGTTCTTC
14,TRBV10-3,-,TRBJ2-5,-,CAISRGGGQETQYF,TGTGCCATCAGTAGGGGAGGGGGACAAGAGACCCAGTACTTC
16,TRBV5-4,TRBD2,TRBJ2-7,-,CASSLGGTSGYYEQYF,TGTGCCAGCAGCTTGGGGGGGACTAGCGGTTATTACGAGCAGTACTTC